Listed here are 13 T cell receptor beta chains from one sample, sequenced in a study of Graves' ophthalmopathy and Graves' hyperthyroidism. RNA transcripts served as template for amplifying TCR beta CDR3 sequences. Second-round multiplex PCR came after a first-round RT-PCR that employed HTBI primers. TCRdb called the multiplex PCR reads again in MiXCR, with one record for every CDR3 protein. This sample has more than 550,000 distinct CDR3 sequences, with 35% to 45% found just once. Sequenced input: peripheral blood. Every receptor here comes from an adult man with Graves' ophthalmopathy.

This clonotype was seen a handful of times. The gene calls are TRBV5-8 and TRBJ1-1; D is ambiguous. V was cut by 1 base and J by 1 base, with 14 bases left in between. This CDR3 region has 16 residues. Germline lookup yields CDR1 SGHTS and CDR2 YDEGEE. CDR3 coding DNA: TGTGCCAGCAGCTTGAACCCTGACACCTGGAACACTGAAGCTTTCTTT. Protein product: CASSLNPDTWNTEAFF. The full variable domain, with the rest looked up from reference TRBV5-8 and TRBJ1-1, is EAGVTQSPTHLIKTRGQQATLRCSPISGHTSVYWYQQALGLGLQFLLWYDEGEERNRGNFPPRFSGRQFPNYSSELNVNALELEDSALYLCASSLNPDTWNTEAFFGQGTRLTVV.

This clonotype was observed many times. This chain links TRBV24-1 with TRBJ2-7; 9 positions match TRBD2. The ends lost 6 bases at V and 7 bases at J; junction bases unmatched: 15. The CDR3 is 16 amino acids. CDR1 and CDR2 from the germline V gene are KGHDR and SFDVKD. This chain's CDR3 is CATSPTQRASGNEQYF. CDR3 sequence (DNA): TGTGCCACCAGTCCGACCCAGAGGGCTAGCGGGAATGAGCAGTACTTC.

The chain has TRBV29-1 and TRBJ2-2; D may be TRBD1 (6 bases). Germline V gives CDR1 SQVTM, CDR2 ANQGSEA. V gave up 6 bases and J gave up 8 bases, with 10 bases separating them. CDR3 length: 11 residues. CDR3 in amino acids: CSVSGTGELFF. The CDR3 nucleotides are TGCAGCGTCTCCGGGACAGGGGAGCTGTTTTTT.

The chain couples TRBV13 to TRBJ2-7; TRBD2 aligns across 9 bases. With V trimmed by 2 bases and J by 5 bases, 10 bases remained unmatched. CDR1 and CDR2 (germline): PRHDT, FYEKMQ (reference sequence). The CDR3 is 16 residues long. CDR3 loop: CASSLPNSGSFNEQYF. CDR3 coding DNA: TGTGCCAGCAGCTTACCGAATAGCGGGAGTTTTAACGAGCAGTACTTC.

This clonotype was seen ten or more times. CDR3 nucleotide sequence: TGTGCCATCAGTGAGTCGAGGGGTGACGGAAACACCATATATTTT. Translating gives CAISESRGDGNTIYF. V is TRBV10-3 and J is TRBJ1-3, with D possibly being TRBD1 (5 bases). This CDR3 spans 15 amino acids. The V and J ends lost 0 bases and 4 bases respectively, with 10 bases between them. The germline V gene has CDR1 ENHRY and CDR2 SYGVKD.

The gene calls are TRBV20-1 and TRBJ2-7; 9 nucleotides line up with TRBD2. Germline CDR1 DFQATT, CDR2 SNEGSKA (reference sequence). The V and J ends lost 5 bases and 0 bases, in that order; junction bases with no gene match: 8. The CDR3 contains 15 residues. The CDR3 DNA is TGCAGTGCTGCGGGGGGGCCGGGTAACTCCTACGAGCAGTACTTC. Translation: CSAAGGPGNSYEQYF.

This clonotype was seen repeatedly, ten times or more. V and J are TRBV7-2 and TRBJ2-5; D remains unclear. CDR1 SGHTA and CDR2 FQGNSA come from the germline V gene. This CDR3 comprises 14 residues. V lost 2 bases, J lost 2 bases, and 9 bases lay in between. CDR3 sequence: CASSLLWVQETQYF. The CDR3 nucleotides read TGTGCCAGCAGCTTACTCTGGGTTCAAGAGACCCAGTACTTC.

On this clonotype itself: Just one base apart from a much larger clone, this may be a read error. V is TRBV29-1 and J is TRBJ2-7; TRBD2 might be the D (6 bases). CDR3 length: 15 amino acids. Germline V gives CDR1 SQVTM, CDR2 ANQGSEA. The V gene lost 5 bases and the J gene lost 0 bases, with 17 bases spanning the gap. CDR3: CSVKGLGSGSYEQYF. For the CDR3, the DNA is TGCAGCGTTAAGGGGTTGGGTAGCGGCTCCTACGAGCAGTACTTC.

The sample holds many counts of this clonotype. The rearrangement uses TRBV6-1 and TRBJ2-5; TRBD1 might be the D (5 bases). CDR1 MNHNS and CDR2 SASEGT come from the germline V gene. Trimming stripped 7 bases from V and 8 bases from J, with 17 bases between. CDR3 size: 13 residues. The CDR3 spells CASTKGSGDTQYF. As DNA, the CDR3 is TGTGCCAGCACTAAGGGGTCCGGTGATACCCAGTACTTC.

This clonotype came up many times. This chain joins TRBV25-1 and TRBJ2-2; TRBD2 is a possible D gene (5 bases). The CDR3 is 14 residues long. V dropped 2 bases and J dropped 6 bases, with 10 bases sitting between them. Germline V gene sequence: CDR1 MGHDK, CDR2 SYGVNS. For the CDR3, the DNA is TGTGCCAGCAGTGAAGCCTCGAGGGCCGGGGAGCTGTTTTTT. It translates to CASSEASRAGELFF. The full variable domain, in which reference TRBV25-1 and TRBJ2-2 provide the parts outside the CDR3, is EADIYQTPRYLVIGTGKKITLECSQTMGHDKMYWYQQDPGMELHLIHYSYGVNSTEKGDLSSESTVSRIRTEHFPLTLESARPSHTSQYLCASSEASRAGELFFGEGSRLTVL.

This clonotype was seen at least ten times. This rearrangement joins TRBV2 to TRBJ1-4; TRBD1 might be the D (6 bases). Germline-derived CDR1 and CDR2 are SNHLY and FYNNEI. The CDR3 loop spans 15 amino acids. Deletions cut 6 bases from V and 4 bases from J, with 15 bases between. CDR3 bases: TGTGCCAGCAGACCACAGGGCCTCGTTAATGAAAAACTGTTTTTT. It is translated as CASRPQGLVNEKLFF.

This clonotype was counted at least ten times. The J gene is TRBJ2-7, the V gene TRBV14; a weak D match, TRBD2 (5 bases). This CDR3 spans 18 amino acids. Germline CDR1 reads SGHDN; CDR2 reads FVKESK. Trimming removed 4 bases from V and 0 bases from J, with 22 bases in between. CDR3 sequence: CASSRPRAGSTSSYEQYF. The CDR3 DNA follows: TGTGCCAGCAGCCGCCCCCGGGCCGGTTCCACTAGCTCCTACGAGCAGTACTTC. The variable domain in full, with the rest retrieved from reference TRBV14 and TRBJ2-7, is EAGVTQFPSHSVIEKGQTVTLRCDPISGHDNLYWYRRVMGKEIKFLLHFVKESKQDESGMPNNRFLAERTGGTYSTLKVQPAELEDSGVYFCASSRPRAGSTSSYEQYFGPGTRLTVT.

The chain employs TRBV20-1 and TRBJ1-2; possibly TRBD1 for D (5 bases). V was pared by 6 bases and J by 5 bases, with 22 bases between. Germline-derived CDR1 and CDR2 are DFQATT and SNEGSKA (reference sequence). CDR3 length equals 15 residues. This CDR3 is CSAPRDGAGNYGYTF. CDR3 DNA: TGCAGTGCACCCAGGGACGGAGCAGGGAATTATGGCTACACCTTC.